The present T cell receptor (beta chain) was sequenced within a study of cytomegalovirus exposure and HLA in healthy donors. Use of 60 Vbeta and 13 Jbeta primers characterized the PCR. Produced via immunoSEQ multiplex PCR; TCRdb's table is partial and in-frame only. This table has 120,000 or so clones, over 8.5% appearing once. The CDR3 runs to 14 residues. V was shortened by 5 bases and J by 2 bases, with 10 bases between the two germline ends. Germline CDR1 reads MNHEY; CDR2 reads SMNVEV (reference sequence). This clone turned up a few times. This receptor was obtained from a woman between 35 and 50 years old in good health and CMV-seropositive. The chain uses TRBV27 and TRBJ2-1; a possible D gene is TRBD2 (6 bases). The sample was PBMCs. The CDR3 protein is CASSRGGPYNEQFF. The DNA of the CDR3 is TGTGCCAGCAGTAGGGGAGGACCCTACAATGAGCAGTTCTTC.